This TCR beta chain appears in the sequencing data of a study of post-analysis software for immune sequencing data. Study in general: Relapsing-remitting, secondary progressive and progressive-relapsing multiple sclerosis were all included among the disease courses. Study-level findings and limits: In patients, TRBV5-6, TRBV5-1 and TRBV20-1 belonged to five TRBV segments found more frequently than in controls.

The CDR3 sequence is 15 residues long. The ends lost 5 bases at V and 13 bases at J; junction bases unmatched: 14. CDR1 is SGHRS and CDR2 is YFSETQ in the germline V gene. Incorporated into the TCR beta cDNA libraries were unique molecular identifiers, which served to reduce PCR and sequencing biases. T cells numbering 1 to 10 million yielded around 500,000 cDNA molecules. TCRdb reprocessed the PCR reads via MiXCR and lists one record per CDR3 protein. The sample contains 600,000 to 700,000 distinct CDR3 sequences, roughly three fifths of which appear only once. In the case of this clonotype: Its antigen is unknown.

The chain recombines TRBV5-1 with TRBJ2-4; 11 nucleotides line up with TRBD1. This sequence originates from a girl aged 2 to 9 with multiple sclerosis. Input material: blood. CDR3 sequence reads: CASRQTGTGGNEQYF. In DNA, the CDR3 is TGCGCCAGCAGACAGACCGGGACAGGGGGGAATGAGCAGTACTTC.